This passage covers 20 T cell receptor beta chains from one sample sequenced in a study of cytomegalovirus exposure and HLA in healthy donors. This PCR relied on a set of 60 Vbeta primers and 13 Jbeta primers. Repertoires were generated with immunoSEQ multiplex PCR, while TCRdb's copy carries only in-frame clones and drops some. The repertoire holds some 110,000 clones, 78% seen once, with roughly 1.2% in the top ten. The material sequenced was PBMCs. All receptors derive from a man younger than 40 in good health and CMV-seronegative.

This clone was seen only a few times. The chain carries TRBV29-1 and TRBJ1-1; D is unresolved. Germline values: CDR1 SQVTM, CDR2 ANQGSEA. Trimming left V 2 bases short and J 3 bases short, with 13 bases between. CDR3 size: 14 residues. The CDR3 sequence: CSVEWRLRDTEAFF. The DNA of the CDR3 is TGCAGCGTTGAATGGAGACTCCGGGACACTGAAGCTTTCTTT.

This chain uses TRBV13 with TRBJ2-1, with 10 bases that match TRBD2. This CDR3 has 18 amino acids. The germline CDR1 and CDR2 sequences are PRHDT and FYEKMQ (reference sequence). With 0 bases clipped from V and 4 bases from J, the junction kept 9 bases outside the gene matches. In DNA form, the CDR3 reads TGTGCCAGCAGCTTAGGTGAGGGTACTAGCGGGAATTACAATGAGCAGTTCTTC. Its protein product is CASSLGEGTSGNYNEQFF.

V is TRBV5-6 and J is TRBJ2-7; D unclear. CDR3 length equals 16 residues. Trimming stripped 0 bases from V and 1 base from J, with 14 bases between. CDR1 and CDR2 from the germline V gene are SGHDT and YYEEEE. This CDR3 reads CASSLAQLGYSYEQYF. The CDR3, as DNA: TGTGCCAGCAGCTTGGCCCAACTTGGTTATTCCTACGAGCAGTACTTC.

The chain is built from TRBV28 and TRBJ2-7; TRBD1 agrees at 10 bases. The CDR3 is 15 residues long. Per germline, CDR1 MDHEN and CDR2 SYDVKM. V shed 4 bases, J shed 2 bases, and the junction held 5 bases outside the gene matches. Written as DNA, the CDR3 is TGTGCCAGCAGTTCCGGTGGACAGGGGGCCTACGAGCAGTACTTC. It encodes CASSSGGQGAYEQYF.

The V call is TRBV7-8, the J call TRBJ2-3, with D unclear. V was pared by 1 base and J by 3 bases, with 8 bases between. The CDR3 spans 14 residues. Germline V lookup: CDR1 SGHVS, CDR2 FQNEAQ. CDR3 nucleotide sequence: TGTGCCAGCAGCTTAGTAAAGGAGACAGATACGCAGTATTTT. Translated: CASSLVKETDTQYF.

The chain carries TRBV27 and TRBJ2-1; D might be TRBD1 (5 bases). Germline CDR1 is MNHEY and CDR2 is SMNVEV (reference sequence). The CDR3 is 13 amino acids. With 9 bases removed from V and 1 base from J, the gap between germline ends came to 10 bases. The CDR3 sequence: CASATASYNEQFF. CDR3 DNA sequence: TGTGCCAGTGCGACAGCATCCTACAATGAGCAGTTCTTC.

The chain employs TRBV5-1 and TRBJ2-5; the match to TRBD2 covers 7 bases. CDR1 is SGHRS, CDR2 YFSETQ, per germline. The CDR3 extends over 14 amino acids. V lost 7 bases and J lost 5; bases outside the gene matches: 11. Here the CDR3 reads CASLQGGGGETQYF. In nucleotides, the CDR3 is TGCGCCAGCCTTCAAGGCGGGGGAGGGGAGACCCAGTACTTC.

The gene calls are TRBV10-2 and TRBJ2-1; 10 nucleotides match TRBD2. Trimming took 2 bases from V and 4 from J; bases not matched to a gene: 11. The germline gives CDR1 WSHSY, CDR2 SAAADI. The CDR3 is made up of 18 amino acids. This CDR3 is CASSEMPAGGRKYNEQFF. The CDR3 coding sequence is TGCGCCAGCAGTGAGATGCCAGCGGGGGGGCGGAAATACAATGAGCAGTTCTTC.

This chain joins TRBV5-1 and TRBJ2-3, with 8 bases that match TRBD2. V was clipped by 1 base and J by 6 bases; unmatched bases: 7. The CDR3 consists of 15 residues. The V gene's germline CDR1 is SGHRS and CDR2 YFSETQ. CDR3 residues: CASSLQGLGSDTQYF. The CDR3 DNA reads as TGCGCCAGCAGCTTGCAGGGACTAGGGTCGGATACGCAGTATTTT. Complete variable domain (other parts from reference TRBV5-1 and TRBJ2-3): KAGVTQTPRYLIKTRGQQVTLSCSPISGHRSVSWYQQTPGQGLQFLFEYFSETQRNKGNFPGRFSGRQFSNSRSEMNVSTLELGDSALYLCASSLQGLGSDTQYFGPGTRLTVL.

The chain is built from TRBV9 and TRBJ1-2; 8 bases are shared with TRBD1. The J segment lost 8 bases and the V segment lost 0 bases, leaving 6 bases of the junction unmatched. This CDR3 is built from 14 residues. The germline CDR1 and CDR2 sequences are SGDLS and YYNGEE. The CDR3 sequence: CASSVAQGAGGYTF. The CDR3 nucleotides are TGTGCCAGCAGCGTAGCGCAGGGGGCGGGAGGCTACACCTTC.

This clone was seen once. CDR3 sequence (DNA): TGTGCCAGCTCCGCGCGGGGAGGTCAGAATTCACCCCTCCACTTT. Residues: CASSARGGQNSPLHF. V and J are TRBV18 and TRBJ1-6; D unclear. CDR1 KGHSH and CDR2 LQKENI come from the germline V gene. The CDR3 contains 15 residues. V lost 6 bases to trimming and J lost 7 bases, with 16 bases between them.

The V call is TRBV4-3, the J call TRBJ2-5; 8 nucleotides agree with TRBD2. V lost 1 base to trimming and J lost 4 bases; unmatched junction nucleotides: 26. The CDR3 is 22 residues long. The germline gives CDR1 LGHNA, CDR2 YSLEER. CDR3 in amino acids: CASSQAPPTSVEWGRMGETQYF. For the CDR3, the DNA is TGCGCCAGCAGCCAAGCTCCACCGACTAGCGTTGAGTGGGGTCGTATGGGAGAGACCCAGTACTTC.

V usage is TRBV7-2 and J usage is TRBJ1-2; 10 bases agree with TRBD1. The CDR3 totals 13 residues. In germline, CDR1 is SGHTA, CDR2 FQGNSA. The trim removed 5 bases at V and 7 bases at J, leaving 4 bases unmatched. CDR3 residues: CASSDRTGGGYTF. CDR3 nucleotides: TGTGCCAGCAGCGACCGGACAGGGGGTGGCTACACCTTC.

V is TRBV28 and J is TRBJ1-5, with a possible D match to TRBD1 (5 bases). V lost 5 bases to trimming and J lost 6 bases, with 14 bases between them. CDR1 is MDHEN and CDR2 is SYDVKM in the germline V gene. This CDR3 is built from 14 residues. The CDR3 is CASSQRQQPQPQHF. CDR3 bases: TGTGCCAGCAGTCAAAGACAGCAGCCTCAGCCCCAGCATTTT.

The chain couples TRBV10-2 to TRBJ2-2; 11 nucleotides match TRBD2. Germline V gene data show CDR1 as WSHSY and CDR2 as SAAADI. V lost 3 bases, J lost 4 bases, and 7 bases stayed unmatched. This CDR3 contains 17 residues. This CDR3 reads CASSDVLAGVFTGELFF. CDR3 DNA: TGCGCCAGCAGTGATGTACTAGCGGGAGTTTTCACCGGGGAGCTGTTTTTT.

V and J are TRBV5-4 and TRBJ1-6; 10 bases are a match to TRBD1. The CDR3 length is 16 residues. The junction had 6 bases not matched to a gene; V was cut back by 4 bases and J by 5 bases. Germline CDR1 SGHNT, CDR2 YYREEE (reference sequence). This chain's CDR3 is CASSGGQGFDNSPLHF. DNA for the CDR3: TGTGCCAGCAGCGGGGGACAGGGGTTCGATAATTCACCCCTCCACTTT.

The J gene is TRBJ2-5, the V gene TRBV6-6, with TRBD1 matching 10 bases. CDR3 length: 14 amino acids. Trimming removed 5 bases from V and 4 bases from J; junction bases left unmatched: 4. CDR1 is MNHNY and CDR2 is SVGAGI in the germline V gene (reference sequence). The CDR3 sequence is CASSKDRGRETQYF. CDR3 DNA sequence: TGTGCCAGCAGTAAAGACAGGGGGCGAGAGACCCAGTACTTC.

This chain connects TRBV30 to TRBJ1-5; TRBD1 is a possible D gene (6 bases). Germline assignment: CDR1 GTSNPN and CDR2 SVGIG (reference sequence). With 3 bases removed from V and 3 bases from J, the gap between germline ends came to 9 bases. This CDR3 has 13 residues. CDR3 DNA sequence: TGTGCCTGGAGCGGACAGAACAATCAGCCCCAGCATTTT. This translates into CAWSGQNNQPQHF.

V usage is TRBV6-1 and J usage is TRBJ2-1; 7 bases line up with TRBD1. The germline CDR1 and CDR2 sequences are MNHNS and SASEGT. The CDR3 is made up of 15 amino acids. Trimming at V came to 7 bases and at J to 1 base, leaving 7 bases not matched to a gene. The CDR3 loop reads CASTRTGDSYNEQFF. The CDR3 DNA sequence: TGTGCCAGCACCCGAACAGGGGATTCCTACAATGAGCAGTTCTTC.

The chain employs TRBV5-5 and TRBJ1-5, with D perhaps matching TRBD1 (5 bases). V was shortened by 2 bases and J by 4 bases, with 16 bases between the two germline ends. CDR1 and CDR2 from the germline V gene are SGHKS and YYEKEE (reference sequence). This CDR3 has 16 residues. The CDR3 DNA reads as TGTGCCAGCAGCTTTGGGGGGTGGGGGGGAAATCAGCCCCAGCATTTT. Translation gives CASSFGGWGGNQPQHF.